This TCR beta chain was retrieved from a study of T cell changes during pregnancy in multiple sclerosis. The CDR3 is made up of 14 amino acids. The V and J ends lost 6 bases and 8 bases, in that order; junction bases with no gene match: 9. From germline, CDR1 is MDHEN and CDR2 SYDVKM. Method: immunoSEQ multiplex PCR; TCRdb's copy keeps in-frame clones and lacks some. The table has over 65,000 clones, approximately 90% seen once; the top ten hold 1.5% to 2%. The chain uses TRBV28 and TRBJ1-2; TRBD1 aligns across 10 bases. The TCR sequence derives from a female donor in good health, enrolled as a control in a pregnancy study. The material sequenced was peripheral blood, taken in the first trimester of pregnancy. CDR3 nucleotides: TGTGCCAGCAGCCGGGACAGGGGATCTTGGGGCTACACCTTC. Protein product: CASSRDRGSWGYTF.